The 10 T cell receptor beta chains below all came from one sample that was sequenced in a study of vaccination and CD4 T cells after COVID-19. Sample treatment: approximately 9-day PBMC culture with coronavirus spike peptide pools or control peptides (ViraFEST assay). These receptors have no identified antigens. With the Oncomine TCR Beta short-read assay, DNA from cultured CD4+ T cells was sequenced. TCRdb reprocessed the PCR reads with MiXCR, giving one entry per CDR3 protein. The sample lists 9,500 to 15,000 distinct CDR3 sequences, about 48% seen once, with approximately 14% in the top ten. Source material: CD4+ T cells from blood, cultured in vitro. The receptors here all came from a human donor who had recovered from COVID-19.

V gene TRBV19 combines with J gene TRBJ1-6; D possibly corresponds to TRBD1 (5 bases). The V end was cut by 6 bases, the J end by 9 bases, with 9 bases between. This CDR3 is 12 amino acids long. Germline V gene data show CDR1 as LNHDA and CDR2 as SQIVND (reference sequence). The CDR3 is CASRGASSPLHF. CDR3 bases: TGTGCCAGTAGAGGGGCCAGTTCACCCCTCCACTTT.

This chain links TRBV12-3 or TRBV12-4 with TRBJ2-3; D not resolved. The CDR3 loop spans 12 amino acids. Trimming cost V 5 bases and J 7 bases, with 10 bases left between them. Here the CDR3 reads CASSMGSNTQYF. The CDR3 coding sequence is TGTGCCAGCAGTATGGGGTCTAATACGCAGTATTTT.

The V gene is TRBV12-3 or TRBV12-4, the J gene TRBJ1-1, with D unresolved. The CDR3 has 13 residues. V lost 3 bases, J lost 2 bases, and 7 bases lay in between. The CDR3: CASSLKGNTEAFF. The CDR3 DNA is TGTGCCAGCAGTTTGAAGGGAAACACTGAAGCTTTCTTT.

As to this clonotype: One end of the junction varies from germline; a read error may be responsible. The chain links TRBV7-6 to TRBJ2-5; 9 bases map to TRBD2. The CDR3 totals 13 residues. The germline gives CDR1 SGHVS, CDR2 FNYEAQ. The CDR3 here is CASSTSGPETQYF. The CDR3 DNA reads TGTGCTAGCAGCACTAGCGGGCCCGAGACCCAGTACTTC.

The gene calls are TRBV5-4 and TRBJ1-1; D might be TRBD1 (5 bases). The germline CDR1 and CDR2 sequences are SGHNT and YYREEE (reference sequence). The CDR3 runs 12 residues. Deletions cut 10 bases from V and 1 base from J, with 11 bases between. CDR3 bases: TGTGCCGCGGGCGGGGCGAACACTGAAGCTTTCTTT. Encoded protein: CAAGGANTEAFF. Combining the CDR3 with reference TRBV5-4 and TRBJ1-1 gives the whole variable domain ETGVTQSPTHLIKTRGQQVTLRCSSQSGHNTVSWYQQALGQGPQFIFQYYREEENGRGNFPPRFSGLQFPNYSSELNVNALELDDSALYLCAAGGANTEAFFGQGTRLTVV.

This clonotype was detected a few times. The chain couples TRBV20-1 to TRBJ2-5; weak D call: TRBD1 (5 bases). V was trimmed by 7 bases and J by 1 base, leaving 16 bases between them. CDR1 is DFQATT, CDR2 SNEGSKA, per germline (reference sequence). This CDR3 is built from 14 residues. This CDR3 is CSVPDRQIQETQYF. The CDR3 DNA follows: TGCAGTGTCCCGGATCGACAGATCCAAGAGACCCAGTACTTC.

The V gene is TRBV30, the J gene TRBJ2-2; D ambiguous. Trimming left V 1 base short and J 7 bases short, with 10 bases between. The CDR3 extends over 13 amino acids. Germline CDR1 and CDR2: GTSNPN and SVGIG (reference sequence). The CDR3 DNA reads TGTGCCTGGAGTGCCTTCCCGGGCGGGGAGCTGTTTTTT. Protein sequence: CAWSAFPGGELFF.

The rearrangement links TRBV7-2 to TRBJ1-1, with D unresolved. In germline, CDR1 is SGHTA, CDR2 FQGNSA. Deletions cut 2 bases from V and 1 base from J, with 8 bases between. The CDR3 runs 14 residues. This CDR3 reads CASSLLGSNTEAFF. CDR3 DNA: TGTGCCAGCAGCTTACTTGGATCGAACACTGAAGCTTTCTTT.

The rearrangement links TRBV7-2 to TRBJ2-7, with D uncertain. In germline, CDR1 is SGHTA, CDR2 FQGNSA. Trimming pared 1 base from V and 1 base from J, leaving 11 bases between. The CDR3 contains 15 residues. Here the CDR3 DNA reads TGTGCCAGCAGCTTAGGTCCATCCCCGTCCTACGAGCAGTACTTC. Protein product: CASSLGPSPSYEQYF.

The V call is TRBV28, the J call TRBJ1-2; 7 bases match TRBD1. Germline values: CDR1 MDHEN, CDR2 SYDVKM. With 6 bases clipped from V and 4 bases from J, the junction kept 17 bases outside the gene matches. The CDR3 is made up of 17 amino acids. CDR3 in DNA: TGTGCCAGCAGGAGGCATGTAGGGGGCCCAGGCGGCTATGGCTACACCTTC. Translating gives CASRRHVGGPGGYGYTF.